This entry is about one T cell receptor (beta chain). The antigen is not known. Naive CD8 isolation took CD45RO-negative cells positively selected for CCR7 and excluded terminally differentiated effector memory CD45RA+ cells. It was around 190 ng DNA, 31,000 or so T cell genomes, that sorted-subset replicate PCRs used. Profiling relied on immunoSEQ multiplex PCR, and the TCRdb table lists in-frame clones only, not all of them. The data contain about 2.2 million clones, 85% to 95% of them singletons. The data stem from a study of shared clonotypes between healthy human individuals. About the research overall: Each donor had three CD4 naive, three CD4 memory, two CD8 naive and one CD8 memory plate. Study-wide findings and caveats: Richness estimates generally favored naive over memory subsets. Roughly 5% of naive CD4 clonotypes were common to four donors.

This CDR3 comprises 15 residues. CDR1 is MDHEN, CDR2 SYDVKM, per germline. Losses at the gene ends were 6 bases for V and 5 bases for J; bases not matched to a gene: 10. The sequencing input was naive CD8+ T cells from PBMCs. The chain uses TRBV28 and TRBJ2-5, with 9 bases aligning to TRBD2. The TCR comes from a man aged 18 to 30 in good health. Some clones in this sample may be carry-over from other donors' samples. The CDR3 coding sequence is TGTGCCAGCAGACCGATAGCGGGAGCTTGGGAGACCCAGTACTTC. Its protein is CASRPIAGAWETQYF.